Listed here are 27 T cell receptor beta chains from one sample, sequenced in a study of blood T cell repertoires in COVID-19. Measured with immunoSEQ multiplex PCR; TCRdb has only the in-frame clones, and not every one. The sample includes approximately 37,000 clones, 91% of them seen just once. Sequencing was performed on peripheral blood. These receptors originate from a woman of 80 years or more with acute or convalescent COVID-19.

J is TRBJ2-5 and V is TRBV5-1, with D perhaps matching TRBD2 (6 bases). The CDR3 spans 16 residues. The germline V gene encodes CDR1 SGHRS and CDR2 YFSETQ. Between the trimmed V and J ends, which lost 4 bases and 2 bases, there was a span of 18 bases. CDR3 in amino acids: CASSGNSGGRQETQYF. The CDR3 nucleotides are TGCGCCAGCAGCGGAAATAGCGGAGGGCGGCAAGAGACCCAGTACTTC.

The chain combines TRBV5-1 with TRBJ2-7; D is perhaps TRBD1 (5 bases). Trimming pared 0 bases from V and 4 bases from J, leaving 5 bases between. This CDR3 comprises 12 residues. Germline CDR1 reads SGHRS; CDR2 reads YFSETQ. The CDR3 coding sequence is TGCGCCAGCAGCTTGGGACAGTACGAGCAGTACTTC. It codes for CASSLGQYEQYF. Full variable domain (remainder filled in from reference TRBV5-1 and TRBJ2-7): KAGVTQTPRYLIKTRGQQVTLSCSPISGHRSVSWYQQTPGQGLQFLFEYFSETQRNKGNFPGRFSGRQFSNSRSEMNVSTLELGDSALYLCASSLGQYEQYFGPGTRLTVT.

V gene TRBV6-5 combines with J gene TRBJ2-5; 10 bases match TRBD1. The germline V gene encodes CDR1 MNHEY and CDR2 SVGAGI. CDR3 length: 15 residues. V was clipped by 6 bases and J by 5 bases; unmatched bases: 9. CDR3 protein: CASRPGTGEWETQYF. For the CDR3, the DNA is TGTGCCAGCAGACCCGGGACAGGGGAGTGGGAGACCCAGTACTTC.

DNA for the CDR3: TGTGCCAGCAGCCAAGGCCAGGGGAAAAATGAAAAACTGTTTTTT. Its translation is CASSQGQGKNEKLFF. This chain uses TRBV3-1 (or the pseudogene TRBV3-2) with TRBJ1-4; D is perhaps TRBD1 (6 bases). Trimming took 1 base from V and 5 from J, leaving 11 bases between them. The CDR3 is made up of 15 amino acids. CDR1 is LGHDT and CDR2 is YNNKEL in the germline V gene (reference sequence).

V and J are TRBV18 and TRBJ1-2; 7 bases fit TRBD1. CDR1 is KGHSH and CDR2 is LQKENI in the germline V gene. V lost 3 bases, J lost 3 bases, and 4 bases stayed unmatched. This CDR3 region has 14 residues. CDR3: CASSPRGTDYGYTF. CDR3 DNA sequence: TGTGCCAGCTCACCGCGTGGGACAGACTATGGCTACACCTTC.

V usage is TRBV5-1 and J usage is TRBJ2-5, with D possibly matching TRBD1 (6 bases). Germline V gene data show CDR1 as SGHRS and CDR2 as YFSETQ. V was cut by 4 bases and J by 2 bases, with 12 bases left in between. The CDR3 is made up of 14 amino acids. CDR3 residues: CASSVNREQETQYF. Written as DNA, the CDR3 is TGCGCCAGCAGCGTGAACAGGGAGCAAGAGACCCAGTACTTC.

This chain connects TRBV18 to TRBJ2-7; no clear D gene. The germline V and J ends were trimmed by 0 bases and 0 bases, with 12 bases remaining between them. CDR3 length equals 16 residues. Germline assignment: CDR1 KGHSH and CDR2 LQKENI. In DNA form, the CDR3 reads TGTGCCAGCTCACCACCGCTGAGACTTAGCTCCTACGAGCAGTACTTC. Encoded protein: CASSPPLRLSSYEQYF.

The chain's CDR3 is CASSYGTGNYEQYF. CDR3 nucleotides: TGTGCCAGCAGTTATGGGACAGGGAACTACGAGCAGTACTTC. V and J are TRBV6-1 and TRBJ2-7, with TRBD1 matching 9 bases. The CDR3 is 14 amino acids. The germline V gene has CDR1 MNHNS and CDR2 SASEGT. V was pared by 5 bases and J by 3 bases, with 5 bases of the junction left unmatched.

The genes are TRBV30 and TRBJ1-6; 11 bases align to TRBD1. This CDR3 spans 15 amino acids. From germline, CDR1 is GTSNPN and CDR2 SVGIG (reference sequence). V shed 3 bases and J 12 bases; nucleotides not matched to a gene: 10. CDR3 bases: TGTGCCTGGAGCAGGACAGGGGGCGGTTATTTACCCCTCCACTTT. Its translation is CAWSRTGGGYLPLHF.

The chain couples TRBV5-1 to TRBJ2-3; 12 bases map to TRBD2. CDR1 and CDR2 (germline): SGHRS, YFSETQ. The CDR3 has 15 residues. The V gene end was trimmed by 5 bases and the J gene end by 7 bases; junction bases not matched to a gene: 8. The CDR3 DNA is TGCGCCAGCAGTCGGACTAGCGGGGCCCCCAATACGCAGTATTTT. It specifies CASSRTSGAPNTQYF.

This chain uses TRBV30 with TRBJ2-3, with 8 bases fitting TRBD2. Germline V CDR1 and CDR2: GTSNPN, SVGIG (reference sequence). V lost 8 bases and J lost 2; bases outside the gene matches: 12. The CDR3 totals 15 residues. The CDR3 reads CATHGGGRHTDTQYF. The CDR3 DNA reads TGTGCCACGCACGGGGGGGGTCGGCACACAGATACGCAGTATTTT.

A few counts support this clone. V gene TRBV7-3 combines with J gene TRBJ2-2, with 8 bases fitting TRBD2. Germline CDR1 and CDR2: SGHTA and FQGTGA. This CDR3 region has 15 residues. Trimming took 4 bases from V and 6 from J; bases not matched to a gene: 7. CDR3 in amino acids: CASSYGLAGAGELFF. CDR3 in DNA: TGTGCCAGCAGCTATGGACTAGCCGGGGCCGGGGAGCTGTTTTTT. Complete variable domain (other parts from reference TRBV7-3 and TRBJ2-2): GAGVSQTPSNKVTEKGKYVELRCDPISGHTALYWYRQSLGQGPEFLIYFQGTGAADDSGLPNDRFFAVRPEGSVSTLKIQRTERGDSAVYLCASSYGLAGAGELFFGEGSRLTVL.

CDR3 nucleotides: TGTGCCAGCAGCTTTGGACAGGGGGTAGCTGAAGCTTTCTTT. Its translation: CASSFGQGVAEAFF. The V gene is TRBV7-9, the J gene TRBJ1-1, with 10 bases matching TRBD1. The V and J ends lost 3 bases and 6 bases, in that order; junction bases with no gene match: 4. This CDR3 has 14 amino acids. Per germline, CDR1 SEHNR and CDR2 FQNEAQ (reference sequence). Full variable domain (remainder filled in from reference TRBV7-9 and TRBJ1-1): DTGVSQNPRHKITKRGQNVTFRCDPISEHNRLYWYRQTLGQGPEFLTYFQNEAQLEKSRLLSDRFSAERPKGSFSTLEIQRTEQGDSAMYLCASSFGQGVAEAFFGQGTRLTVV.

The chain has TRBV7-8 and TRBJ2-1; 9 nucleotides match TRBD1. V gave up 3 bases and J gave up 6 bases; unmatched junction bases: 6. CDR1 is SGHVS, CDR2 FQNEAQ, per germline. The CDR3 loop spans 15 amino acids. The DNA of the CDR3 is TGTGCCAGCAGCTTCGGGACAGGGACGTTCAATGAGCAGTTCTTC. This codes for CASSFGTGTFNEQFF.

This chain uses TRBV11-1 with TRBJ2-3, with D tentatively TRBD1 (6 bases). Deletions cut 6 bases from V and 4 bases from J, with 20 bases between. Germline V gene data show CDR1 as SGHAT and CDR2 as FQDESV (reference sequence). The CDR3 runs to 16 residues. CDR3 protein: CASSSSGTRTADTQYF. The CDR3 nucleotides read TGTGCCAGCAGTTCTTCCGGGACACGGACGGCAGATACGCAGTATTTT.

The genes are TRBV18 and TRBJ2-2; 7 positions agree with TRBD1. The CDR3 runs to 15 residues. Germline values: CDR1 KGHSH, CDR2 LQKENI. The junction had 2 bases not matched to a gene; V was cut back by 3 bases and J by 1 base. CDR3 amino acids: CASSPDRMNTGELFF. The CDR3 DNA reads TGTGCCAGCTCACCGGACAGGATGAACACCGGGGAGCTGTTTTTT.

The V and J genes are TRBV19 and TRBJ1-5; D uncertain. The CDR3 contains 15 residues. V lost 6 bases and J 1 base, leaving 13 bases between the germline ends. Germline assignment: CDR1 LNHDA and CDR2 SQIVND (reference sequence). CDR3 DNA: TGTGCCAGTAGGACCCAGACACTGAGCAATCAGCCCCAGCATTTT. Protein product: CASRTQTLSNQPQHF.

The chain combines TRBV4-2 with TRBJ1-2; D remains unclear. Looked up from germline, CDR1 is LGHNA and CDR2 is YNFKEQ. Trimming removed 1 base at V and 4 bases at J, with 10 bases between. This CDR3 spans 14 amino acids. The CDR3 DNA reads TGTGCCAGCAGCCAAGGGCGGCAGATCTATGGCTACACCTTC. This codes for CASSQGRQIYGYTF.

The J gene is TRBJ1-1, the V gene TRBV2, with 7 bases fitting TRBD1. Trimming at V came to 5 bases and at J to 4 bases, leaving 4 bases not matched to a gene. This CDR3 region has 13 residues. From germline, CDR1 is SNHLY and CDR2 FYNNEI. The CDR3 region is CASSYTGATEAFF. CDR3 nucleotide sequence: TGTGCCAGCAGTTATACAGGGGCCACTGAAGCTTTCTTT.

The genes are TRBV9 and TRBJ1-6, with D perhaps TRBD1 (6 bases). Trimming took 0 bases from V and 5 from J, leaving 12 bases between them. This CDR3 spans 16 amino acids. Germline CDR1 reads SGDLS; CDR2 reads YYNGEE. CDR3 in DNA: TGTGCCAGCAGCGTAGACGCGGGGGCAGATAATTCACCCCTCCACTTT. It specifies CASSVDAGADNSPLHF.

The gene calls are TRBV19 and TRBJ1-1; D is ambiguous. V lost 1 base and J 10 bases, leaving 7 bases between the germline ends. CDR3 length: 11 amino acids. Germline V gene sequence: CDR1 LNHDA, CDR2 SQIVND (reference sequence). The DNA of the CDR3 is TGTGCCAGTAGTATAGTCGGGAGAGCTTTCTTT. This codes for CASSIVGRAFF.

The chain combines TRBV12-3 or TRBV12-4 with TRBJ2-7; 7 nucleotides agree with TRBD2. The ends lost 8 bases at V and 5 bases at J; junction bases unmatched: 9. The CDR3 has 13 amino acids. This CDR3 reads CASSPGEGNEQYF. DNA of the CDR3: TGTGCCAGCTCCCCGGGGGAGGGGAACGAGCAGTACTTC.

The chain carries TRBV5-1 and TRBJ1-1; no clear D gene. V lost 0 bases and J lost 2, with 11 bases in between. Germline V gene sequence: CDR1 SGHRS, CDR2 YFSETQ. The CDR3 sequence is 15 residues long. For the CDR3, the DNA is TGCGCCAGCAGCTTGGTTGGCGGGTTAAACACTGAAGCTTTCTTT. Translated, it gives CASSLVGGLNTEAFF.

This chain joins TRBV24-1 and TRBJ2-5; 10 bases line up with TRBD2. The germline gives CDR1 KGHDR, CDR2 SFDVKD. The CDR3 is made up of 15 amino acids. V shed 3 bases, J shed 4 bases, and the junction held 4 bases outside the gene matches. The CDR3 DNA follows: TGTGCCACCAGTGATGCCGCTAGCGGGGGAGAGACCCAGTACTTC. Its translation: CATSDAASGGETQYF.

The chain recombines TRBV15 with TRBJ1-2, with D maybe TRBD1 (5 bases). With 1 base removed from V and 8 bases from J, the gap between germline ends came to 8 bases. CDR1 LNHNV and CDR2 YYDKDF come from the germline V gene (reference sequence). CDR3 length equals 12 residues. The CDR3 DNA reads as TGTGCCACCAGCAGAGGCAGGGCAGGCTACACCTTC. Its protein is CATSRGRAGYTF.

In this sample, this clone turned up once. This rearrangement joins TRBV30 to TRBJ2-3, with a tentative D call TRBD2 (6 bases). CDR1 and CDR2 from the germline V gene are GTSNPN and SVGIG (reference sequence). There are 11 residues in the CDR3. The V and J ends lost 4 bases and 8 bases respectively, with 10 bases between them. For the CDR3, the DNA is TGTGCCTGGATGAGGGGAGGTACGCAGTATTTT. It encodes CAWMRGGTQYF.

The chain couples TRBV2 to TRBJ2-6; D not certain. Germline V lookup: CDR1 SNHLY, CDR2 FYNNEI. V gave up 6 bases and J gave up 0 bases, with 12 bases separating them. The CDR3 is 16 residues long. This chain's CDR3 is CASRVAYASGANVLTF. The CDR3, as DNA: TGTGCCAGCAGGGTAGCATACGCCTCTGGGGCCAACGTCCTGACTTTC.